These 2 T cell receptor beta chains were all obtained from the same sample, sequenced in a study of T cell changes during pregnancy in multiple sclerosis. Data came from immunoSEQ multiplex PCR; TCRdb stores just in-frame clones and leaves some out. The sample carries under 70,000 clones, about 90% recorded once. Sequencing was performed on CD4+ T cells from peripheral blood mononuclear cells, taken after pregnancy. The receptors here all came from a female donor in good health, enrolled as a control in a pregnancy study.

This chain connects TRBV18 to TRBJ1-2; weak D call: TRBD1 (6 bases). V was trimmed by 1 base and J by 8 bases, leaving 8 bases between them. The CDR3 sequence is 12 residues long. Germline CDR1 reads KGHSH; CDR2 reads LQKENI. The CDR3 sequence: CASSPQRGGYTF. CDR3 in DNA: TGTGCCAGCTCACCACAAAGGGGGGGCTACACCTTC.

The J gene is TRBJ2-6, the V gene TRBV19; 8 bases map to TRBD1. V gave up 6 bases and J gave up 3 bases; unmatched junction bases: 4. Per the germline V gene, CDR1 is LNHDA and CDR2 is SQIVND (reference sequence). This CDR3 is 15 amino acids long. In DNA form, the CDR3 reads TGTGCCAGTAGGGAACAGGGGGTTGGGGCCAACGTCCTGACTTTC. This encodes CASREQGVGANVLTF. Using reference TRBV19 and TRBJ2-6 for the parts outside the CDR3, the full variable domain is DGGITQSPKYLFRKEGQNVTLSCEQNLNHDAMYWYRQDPGQGLRLIYYSQIVNDFQKGDIAEGYSVSREKKESFPLTVTSAQKNPTAFYLCASREQGVGANVLTFGAGSRLTVL.